These 6 T cell receptor beta chains came from one sample sequenced in a study of neoadjuvant nivolumab and ipilimumab in lung cancer. The assay was immunoSEQ multiplex PCR, and TCRdb's table has in-frame clones only and misses some. The sample includes around 4,700 clones, approximately 80% seen only once; the top ten take 2.5% to 4%. This specimen consisted of normal lung tissue adjacent to the tumor, obtained after neoadjuvant nivolumab, alone or with ipilimumab, at or shortly before surgery. The receptors shown here come from an adult with non-small cell lung cancer. Some clones in this sample may be carry-over from other donors' samples.

This clone occurred a few times. V gene TRBV27 combines with J gene TRBJ1-5, with TRBD1 as a possible D gene (5 bases). V lost 5 bases and J lost 7, with 12 bases in between. This CDR3 spans 13 amino acids. CDR1 MNHEY and CDR2 SMNVEV come from the germline V gene (reference sequence). CDR3 amino acids: CASSGRGRQPQHF. The CDR3 coding sequence is TGTGCCAGCAGTGGACGGGGGAGGCAGCCCCAGCATTTT.

The chain couples TRBV10-2 to TRBJ2-2, with 11 bases lining up with TRBD2. The V gene end was trimmed by 4 bases and the J gene end by 3 bases; junction bases not matched to a gene: 7. The germline CDR1 and CDR2 sequences are WSHSY and SAAADI. This CDR3 spans 17 amino acids. The chain's CDR3 is CASSALWTSGYTGELFF. As DNA, the CDR3 is TGCGCCAGCAGTGCGTTATGGACTAGCGGGTACACCGGGGAGCTGTTTTTT.

V is TRBV5-3 and J is TRBJ2-1; D is undetermined. TRBV5-3 is designated an ORF whose function remains uncertain. The CDR3 is 11 residues long. Trimming removed 4 bases at V and 13 bases at J, with 12 bases between. DNA of the CDR3: TGTGCCAGAAGCCGATTAAGGATACAGTTCTTC. Its protein is CARSRLRIQFF.

This chain connects TRBV5-8 to TRBJ2-3, with D uncertain. The CDR3 consists of 13 residues. CDR1 is SGHTS and CDR2 is YDEGEE in the germline V gene. The V end was cut by 2 bases, the J end by 5 bases, with 9 bases between. The CDR3 coding sequence is TGTGCCAGCAGCTTCCAGGTCGGAGATACGCAGTATTTT. This gives the protein CASSFQVGDTQYF.

The genes are TRBV29-1 and TRBJ2-7; 13 nucleotides agree with TRBD2. The CDR3 has 14 residues. Germline V gene lookup returns CDR1 SQVTM and CDR2 ANQGSEA. Unmatched junction bases numbered 2, after V lost 4 bases and J lost 2 bases. DNA of the CDR3: TGCAGCGTTGTACTAGCGGGAGGGACCTACGAGCAGTACTTC. Translation gives CSVVLAGGTYEQYF.

The genes are TRBV19 and TRBJ2-5; the match to TRBD2 covers 9 bases. With V trimmed by 6 bases and J by 4 bases, 6 bases remained unmatched. Germline CDR1 and CDR2: LNHDA and SQIVND (reference sequence). This CDR3 has 14 residues. The CDR3 DNA sequence: TGTGCCAGTAGCGTAGCGGGAGTCGGAGAGACCCAGTACTTC. Its protein is CASSVAGVGETQYF.